What follows are 29 T cell receptor beta chains derived from one specimen sequenced in a study of vaccination and CD4 T cells after COVID-19. CD4+ T cells that had been cultured provided DNA sequenced with the Oncomine TCR Beta short-read assay. One entry per CDR3 protein, called by TCRdb with MiXCR from the PCR reads. The repertoire includes approximately 18,000 distinct CDR3 sequences, about three quarters of them detected once, and about 15% sits in the top ten. The antigens these receptors bind are not known. Documented treatment: roughly 10-day PBMC culture with coronavirus spike peptide pools or control peptides (ViraFEST assay). Sequenced here: CD4+ T cells from blood, cultured in vitro, sampled after SARS-CoV-2 vaccination. The receptors derive from a human donor who received a COVID-19 vaccine.

CDR3 region: CASSQDGSGNSPLHF. The CDR3, as DNA: TGTGCCAGCAGCCAAGATGGTTCTGGCAATTCACCCCTCCACTTT. The V call is TRBV4-2, the J call TRBJ1-6; D not certain. This CDR3 has 15 residues. CDR1 LGHNA and CDR2 YNFKEQ come from the germline V gene. V gave up 0 bases and J gave up 7 bases, with 10 bases separating them.

The chain joins TRBV5-5 to TRBJ2-3, with D perhaps being TRBD1 or TRBD2 (5 bases each). V dropped 5 bases and J dropped 3 bases, with 10 bases sitting between them. Per germline, CDR1 SGHKS and CDR2 YYEKEE (reference sequence). The CDR3 has 13 amino acids. CDR3: CASRLGETDTQYF. The CDR3 nucleotides are TGTGCCAGCAGACTGGGGGAGACAGATACGCAGTATTTT.

This chain connects TRBV2 to TRBJ1-2; D may be TRBD1 (5 bases). Trimming removed 7 bases at V and 8 bases at J, with 11 bases between. The CDR3 has 11 residues. Germline V lookup: CDR1 SNHLY, CDR2 FYNNEI. The CDR3 region is CASTVGEGYTF. CDR3 nucleotide sequence: TGTGCCAGCACAGTGGGGGAAGGCTACACCTTC.

The chain joins TRBV12-3 or TRBV12-4 to TRBJ1-2; D ambiguous. V lost 3 bases, J lost 6 bases, and 11 bases lay in between. The CDR3 is 13 amino acids. The chain's CDR3 is CASSFTLQDGYTF. The CDR3 DNA is TGTGCCAGCAGTTTTACGTTGCAGGATGGCTACACCTTC.

The chain is built from TRBV4-1 and TRBJ1-1; D uncertain. Trimming stripped 0 bases from V and 5 bases from J, with 10 bases between. The germline CDR1 and CDR2 sequences are MGHRA and YSYEKL. This CDR3 region has 14 residues. In nucleotides, the CDR3 is TGCGCCAGCAGCCAAGATAGGTACATGACTGAAGCTTTCTTT. Translating gives CASSQDRYMTEAFF.

The chain employs TRBV12-3 or TRBV12-4 and TRBJ1-2, with D perhaps matching TRBD1 (5 bases). This CDR3 contains 16 residues. Trimming cost V 3 bases and J 5 bases, with 19 bases left between them. Written as DNA, the CDR3 is TGTGCCAGCAGTTTTTCCGGGGCCCCTGCGCCTTATGGCTACACCTTC. Translated: CASSFSGAPAPYGYTF.

The chain is built from TRBV6-5 and TRBJ1-1; the D is unclear. The CDR3 runs 14 residues. Trimming stripped 0 bases from V and 1 base from J, with 6 bases between. CDR1 and CDR2 (germline): MNHEY, SVGAGI. This CDR3 reads CASSYSTRNTEAFF. CDR3 in DNA: TGTGCCAGCAGTTACTCTACACGGAACACTGAAGCTTTCTTT.

V and J are TRBV10-3 and TRBJ1-1, with D hard to call. The V gene lost 3 bases and the J gene lost 8 bases, with 16 bases spanning the gap. From germline, CDR1 is ENHRY and CDR2 SYGVKD. The CDR3 is 14 amino acids. CDR3 loop: CAISDQGYGEEAFF. As DNA, the CDR3 is TGTGCCATCAGTGATCAAGGGTATGGAGAAGAAGCTTTCTTT.

V and J are TRBV7-9 and TRBJ1-6; D is unresolved. The CDR3 spans 14 residues. Deletions cut 1 base from V and 7 bases from J, with 8 bases between. The germline V gene has CDR1 SEHNR and CDR2 FQNEAQ (reference sequence). The CDR3 DNA reads as TGTGCCAGCAGCTTAGTTGGGCAGAATTCACCCCTCCACTTT. It codes for CASSLVGQNSPLHF.

The chain employs TRBV6-1 and TRBJ1-5; 9 bases are shared with TRBD1. The CDR3 extends over 13 amino acids. V was clipped by 6 bases and J by 9 bases; unmatched bases: 6. The germline V gene encodes CDR1 MNHNS and CDR2 SASEGT. CDR3 sequence reads: CASRPGQGGPQHF. In DNA, the CDR3 is TGTGCCAGCAGACCGGGACAGGGAGGGCCCCAGCATTTT.

V is TRBV6-1 and J is TRBJ1-4; TRBD1 matches 8 bases. The CDR3 loop spans 15 amino acids. V shed 6 bases, J shed 0 bases, and the junction held 3 bases outside the gene matches. Germline V gives CDR1 MNHNS, CDR2 SASEGT. The CDR3 DNA sequence: TGTGCCAGCAGAGTACAGGGGGCAACTAATGAAAAACTGTTTTTT. It is translated as CASRVQGATNEKLFF.

The rearrangement joins TRBV20-1 to TRBJ1-5, with D perhaps matching TRBD1 (5 bases). The CDR3 has 16 residues. From germline, CDR1 is DFQATT and CDR2 SNEGSKA (reference sequence). V was shortened by 0 bases and J by 4 bases, with 16 bases between the two germline ends. In nucleotides, the CDR3 is TGCAGTGCTAGAGAAAACGCGGGGACGGTAAATCAGCCCCAGCATTTT. It codes for CSARENAGTVNQPQHF.

This clonotype was picked up one time. This rearrangement joins TRBV21-1 to TRBJ2-3; the D call TRBD2 from the table was never checked on the DNA. TRBV21-1 is assigned pseudogene status. CDR3 length: 15 amino acids. The CDR3: CASTLAGGSTDTQYF. The CDR3, as DNA: TGTGCCAGTACATTAGCAGGAGGGTCCACAGATACGCAGTATTTT.

In nucleotides, the CDR3 is TGTGCCAGCAGTGAATACATGGCAGGGCATGGCTACACCTTC. The encoded protein is CASSEYMAGHGYTF. The rearrangement uses TRBV2 and TRBJ1-2; D possibly corresponds to TRBD1 (5 bases). V was shortened by 2 bases and J by 6 bases, with 13 bases between the two germline ends. Germline V lookup: CDR1 SNHLY, CDR2 FYNNEI. This CDR3 comprises 14 residues.

The chain joins TRBV7-6 to TRBJ1-1; a weak D match, TRBD1 (6 bases). The CDR3 sequence is 14 residues long. Germline values: CDR1 SGHVS, CDR2 FNYEAQ. Trimming shortened V by 3 bases and J by 4 bases, and 12 bases separated the two germline ends. In DNA form, the CDR3 reads TGTGCCAGCAGCTTGACAGGTGTCGGCACTGAAGCTTTCTTT. Translation gives CASSLTGVGTEAFF. Full variable domain (rest looked up from reference TRBV7-6 and TRBJ1-1): GAGVSQSPRYKVTKRGQDVALRCDPISGHVSLYWYRQALGQGPEFLTYFNYEAQQDKSGLPNDRFSAERPEGSISTLTIQRTEQRDSAMYRCASSLTGVGTEAFFGQGTRLTVV.

The count of this clonotype is one. The chain combines TRBV18 with TRBJ1-5, with 12 bases lining up with TRBD1. The CDR3 is 17 residues long. The germline CDR1 and CDR2 sequences are KGHSH and LQKENI. J lost 6 bases, V lost 0 bases, and 6 bases had no gene match. The CDR3 reads CASSPPSGQGAIQPQHF. CDR3 DNA: TGTGCCAGCTCACCACCGTCGGGACAGGGGGCGATTCAGCCCCAGCATTTT.

The chain links TRBV12-3 or TRBV12-4 to TRBJ2-6; D is ambiguous. Deletions cut 5 bases from V and 2 bases from J, with 10 bases between. This CDR3 has 15 residues. CDR3 nucleotide sequence: TGTGCCAGCAGTGACGCCATCCCTGGGGCCAACGTCCTGACTTTC. Its translation is CASSDAIPGANVLTF.

This chain joins TRBV24-1 and TRBJ1-2; TRBD1 is a possible D gene (6 bases). The CDR3 is 12 amino acids. Germline V gives CDR1 KGHDR, CDR2 SFDVKD. The germline V and J ends were trimmed by 8 bases and 5 bases, with 11 bases remaining between them. This CDR3 is CATNQQGYGYTF. In nucleotides, the CDR3 is TGTGCCACCAACCAGCAGGGGTATGGCTACACCTTC.

The rearrangement uses TRBV2 and TRBJ1-1, with 11 positions matching TRBD1. The CDR3 length is 14 residues. CDR1 and CDR2 (germline): SNHLY, FYNNEI. With V trimmed by 11 bases and J by 2 bases, 7 bases remained unmatched. CDR3 amino acids: CAWDRGGFNTEAFF. CDR3 coding DNA: TGTGCCTGGGACAGGGGGGGTTTTAACACTGAAGCTTTCTTT.

The chain joins TRBV30 to TRBJ2-4, with D hard to call. V lost 3 bases and J 3 bases, leaving 3 bases between the germline ends. Per the germline V gene, CDR1 is GTSNPN and CDR2 is SVGIG (reference sequence). The CDR3 length is 11 residues. In DNA form, the CDR3 reads TGTGCCTGGAGCAGCAAAAACATTCAGTACTTC. This translates into CAWSSKNIQYF.

The chain combines TRBV2 with TRBJ2-3; D possibly corresponds to TRBD1 (5 bases). This CDR3 is 11 amino acids long. Germline V lookup: CDR1 SNHLY, CDR2 FYNNEI. Trimming left V 11 bases short and J 4 bases short, with 10 bases between. CDR3 in DNA: TGTGCCGAAAGGGGTTCAGATACGCAGTATTTT. As protein: CAERGSDTQYF.

The V gene is TRBV25-1, the J gene TRBJ2-5, with D possibly TRBD2 on 5 matching bases. Germline lookup yields CDR1 MGHDK and CDR2 SYGVNS. V was pared by 10 bases and J by 1 base, with 16 bases between. The CDR3 runs to 14 residues. The CDR3 nucleotides are TGTGCCACGGCGGCGGGTTTTCGCCAAGAGACCCAGTACTTC. Amino acids: CATAAGFRQETQYF.

The chain carries TRBV10-3 and TRBJ2-3; D assignment may be TRBD1 or TRBD2 (6 bases each). Per the germline V gene, CDR1 is ENHRY and CDR2 is SYGVKD. The ends were cut back, 6 bases at V and 2 bases at J, with 12 bases in the middle. This CDR3 region has 14 residues. The CDR3 sequence is CAISEGGNTDTQYF. The CDR3 region has the DNA TGTGCCATCAGCGAGGGGGGAAACACAGATACGCAGTATTTT.

The table lists this clonotype with a count of one. The rearrangement joins TRBV7-2 to TRBJ1-2; TRBD1 matches at 8 bases. The CDR3 is 16 residues long. V was pared by 1 base and J by 4 bases, with 8 bases of the junction left unmatched. Germline CDR1 SGHTA, CDR2 FQGNSA. CDR3: CASSLGGTGGGYGYTF. The DNA for the CDR3 is TGTGCCAGCAGCTTAGGGGGGACAGGCGGTGGCTATGGCTACACCTTC.

The chain uses TRBV7-9 and TRBJ1-1, with D perhaps matching TRBD1 (5 bases). The CDR3 has 14 amino acids. Germline V gene sequence: CDR1 SEHNR, CDR2 FQNEAQ (reference sequence). The V end lost 5 bases, the J end lost 7 bases, and 17 bases lay between the germline ends. The CDR3 sequence: CASSQTVRIFEAFF. The CDR3 DNA follows: TGTGCCAGCAGCCAGACAGTCAGGATCTTTGAAGCTTTCTTT.

The chain combines TRBV6-1 with TRBJ2-5; perhaps TRBD2 as D (6 bases). The ends were cut back, 2 bases at V and 4 bases at J, with 17 bases in the middle. Germline CDR1 MNHNS, CDR2 SASEGT. This CDR3 is 16 amino acids long. CDR3: CASSETTAGSTETQYF. The CDR3 region has the DNA TGTGCCAGCAGTGAAACGACTGCGGGATCGACAGAGACCCAGTACTTC.

The V gene is TRBV20-1, the J gene TRBJ2-3; D uncertain. The germline V gene has CDR1 DFQATT and CDR2 SNEGSKA (reference sequence). The V gene lost 3 bases and the J gene lost 3 bases, with 4 bases spanning the gap. The CDR3 has 11 residues. The CDR3 loop reads CSARLTDTQYF. CDR3 sequence (DNA): TGCAGTGCTAGGTTGACAGATACGCAGTATTTT.

The chain employs TRBV6-1 and TRBJ2-3; 13 bases match TRBD2. V was clipped by 8 bases and J by 6 bases; unmatched bases: 8. CDR3 length: 15 residues. In germline, CDR1 is MNHNS, CDR2 SASEGT. The CDR3 sequence is CASGMGTSGVDTQYF. In nucleotides, the CDR3 is TGTGCCAGCGGAATGGGGACTAGCGGGGTGGATACGCAGTATTTT.

The rearrangement uses TRBV6-1 and TRBJ1-5, with 9 positions matching TRBD1. The germline V gene has CDR1 MNHNS and CDR2 SASEGT. After removal of 2 bases from V and 5 bases from J, the junction contained 7 bases not matched to a gene. The CDR3 sequence is 16 residues long. The CDR3 loop is CASSETGDRGDQPQHF. CDR3 sequence (DNA): TGTGCCAGCAGTGAAACGGGAGACAGGGGGGATCAGCCCCAGCATTTT.